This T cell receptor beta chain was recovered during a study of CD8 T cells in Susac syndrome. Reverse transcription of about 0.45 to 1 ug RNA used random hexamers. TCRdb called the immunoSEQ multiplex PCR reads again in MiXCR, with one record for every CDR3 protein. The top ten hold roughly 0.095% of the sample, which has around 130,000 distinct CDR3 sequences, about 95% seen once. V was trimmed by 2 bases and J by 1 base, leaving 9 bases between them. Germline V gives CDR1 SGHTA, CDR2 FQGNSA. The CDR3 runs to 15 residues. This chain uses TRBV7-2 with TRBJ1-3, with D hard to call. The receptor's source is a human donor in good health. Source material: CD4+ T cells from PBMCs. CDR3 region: CASSLQQLSGNTIYF. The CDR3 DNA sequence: TGTGCCAGCAGCTTACAACAGCTATCTGGAAACACCATATATTTT.